These 21 T cell receptor beta chains were all obtained from the same sample, sequenced in a study of cytomegalovirus exposure and HLA in healthy donors. With 60 Vbeta and 13 Jbeta primers, the PCR was carried out. Produced via immunoSEQ multiplex PCR; TCRdb's table is partial and in-frame only. The sample carries 95,000 to 150,000 clones, approximately 17% recorded once. Sequencing was done on a sample of PBMCs. The receptors were gathered from a female donor in good health and CMV-seropositive.

The V gene is TRBV19, the J gene TRBJ1-5, with a tentative D call TRBD1 (6 bases). The CDR3 is 15 amino acids. CDR1 and CDR2 (germline): LNHDA, SQIVND (reference sequence). V shed 6 bases and J shed 1 base, with 13 bases lying between them. DNA for the CDR3: TGTGCCAGTAGGAGAACAGGGTCAAGCAATCAGCCCCAGCATTTT. This encodes CASRRTGSSNQPQHF.

The genes are TRBV30 and TRBJ2-5; 7 bases fit TRBD1. The DNA end is more similar to TRBJ2-7, so the J call may be wrong. Germline CDR1 GTSNPN, CDR2 SVGIG (reference sequence). The CDR3 is 15 residues long. The CDR3 nucleotides are TGTGCCTGGAGTGATATAAGGGGGCTAAACTACGAGCAGTACTTC. This gives the protein CAWSDIRGLNYEQYF.

This clone was seen only a few times. The chain joins TRBV18 to TRBJ2-3; perhaps TRBD1 as D (5 bases). The CDR3 is 12 amino acids. The germline V gene has CDR1 KGHSH and CDR2 LQKENI. Trimming left V 6 bases short and J 7 bases short, with 11 bases between. CDR3 sequence reads: CASSLQDHTQYF. DNA for the CDR3: TGTGCCAGCTCGTTACAGGATCATACGCAGTATTTT.

This clone has only a few counts. V gene TRBV2 combines with J gene TRBJ2-7; D is unclear. Between the trimmed V and J ends, which lost 3 bases and 1 base, there was a span of 7 bases. The CDR3 is 13 residues long. From germline, CDR1 is SNHLY and CDR2 FYNNEI. The chain's CDR3 is CASSDRASYEQYF. The CDR3 coding sequence is TGTGCCAGCAGTGACCGAGCGTCCTACGAGCAGTACTTC. The complete variable domain, with remaining parts taken from reference TRBV2 and TRBJ2-7, reads EPEVTQTPSHQVTQMGQEVILRCVPISNHLYFYWYRQILGQKVEFLVSFYNNEISEKSEIFDDQFSVERPDGSNFTLKIRSTKLEDSAMYFCASSDRASYEQYFGPGTRLTVT.

The V and J genes are TRBV4-1 and TRBJ1-2, with 7 bases fitting TRBD1. The CDR3 length is 14 residues. Germline CDR1 and CDR2: MGHRA and YSYEKL. The ends lost 2 bases at V and 7 bases at J; junction bases unmatched: 7. The DNA for the CDR3 is TGCGCCAGCAGCCAACTTACAGGGGAAAGTGGCTACACCTTC. It codes for CASSQLTGESGYTF.

This clone was counted between two and nine times. This chain connects TRBV6-1 to TRBJ1-4, with D maybe TRBD1 (5 bases). V gave up 6 bases and J gave up 5 bases, with 7 bases separating them. The length of the CDR3 is 12 residues. Germline CDR1 is MNHNS and CDR2 is SASEGT. CDR3 sequence reads: CASRQVNEKLFF. CDR3 nucleotides: TGTGCCAGCAGACAGGTGAATGAAAAACTGTTTTTT.

This clone showed up just a few times. This rearrangement joins TRBV27 to TRBJ2-1, with 7 bases matching TRBD2. The length of the CDR3 is 14 residues. V shed 8 bases and J 5 bases; nucleotides not matched to a gene: 9. The germline gives CDR1 MNHEY, CDR2 SMNVEV (reference sequence). In DNA form, the CDR3 reads TGTGCCAGCTCCTGGACTAGTTTTCACAATGAGCAGTTCTTC. Translating it yields CASSWTSFHNEQFF.

The chain couples TRBV27 to TRBJ1-5; the match to TRBD1 covers 8 bases. CDR1 and CDR2 (germline): MNHEY, SMNVEV (reference sequence). The CDR3 has 16 amino acids. J lost 0 bases, V lost 6 bases, and 7 bases had no gene match. As DNA, the CDR3 is TGTGCCAGCAGCACAAGACAGGGGCATAGCAATCAGCCCCAGCATTTT. The encoded protein is CASSTRQGHSNQPQHF.

V gene TRBV4-3 combines with J gene TRBJ1-1; D may be TRBD1 (6 bases). Germline CDR1 LGHNA, CDR2 YSLEER. Between the trimmed V and J ends, which lost 1 base and 1 base, there was a span of 16 bases. The CDR3 loop spans 17 amino acids. The CDR3 reads CASSQVPGGPTNTEAFF. The CDR3 region has the DNA TGCGCCAGCAGCCAAGTCCCCGGGGGGCCTACGAACACTGAAGCTTTCTTT.

This clone was seen a few times. This sequence joins TRBV4-2 and TRBJ2-7; possibly TRBD2 for D (6 bases). Trimming took off 0 bases at V and 4 bases at J, with 25 bases between the two ends. Germline V gene lookup returns CDR1 LGHNA and CDR2 YNFKEQ. The CDR3 covers 19 residues. CDR3 nucleotide sequence: TGTGCCAGCAGCCAAGATCGGTCTGGGGCGGGATGGCTGGGGTACGAGCAGTACTTC. It translates to CASSQDRSGAGWLGYEQYF.

This clone was observed a handful of times. The chain recombines TRBV5-4 with TRBJ2-3; 12 bases fit TRBD2. CDR1 and CDR2 (germline): SGHNT, YYREEE (reference sequence). With V trimmed by 1 base and J by 1 base, 1 base remained unmatched. The CDR3 is 16 residues long. As DNA, the CDR3 is TGTGCCAGCAGCTTGAGACTAGCGGGGGGCACAGATACGCAGTATTTT. Translation: CASSLRLAGGTDTQYF.

The chain uses TRBV14 and TRBJ2-1; TRBD2 aligns across 10 bases. V shed 2 bases, J shed 6 bases, and the junction held 7 bases outside the gene matches. The germline V gene encodes CDR1 SGHDN and CDR2 FVKESK. The CDR3 spans 16 residues. CDR3 DNA sequence: TGTGCCAGCAGCCAATTCAAAGCGGGGGGGCTCAATGAGCAGTTCTTC. It is translated as CASSQFKAGGLNEQFF.

The chain couples TRBV5-1 to TRBJ2-3; D ambiguous. The CDR3 covers 14 residues. The V gene lost 4 bases and the J gene lost 4 bases, with 13 bases spanning the gap. Germline CDR1 SGHRS, CDR2 YFSETQ. CDR3 protein: CASSANSVSDTQYF. The CDR3 DNA is TGCGCCAGCAGCGCCAATAGTGTGTCAGATACGCAGTATTTT.

Only a few counts were recorded for this clone. The chain combines TRBV28 with TRBJ1-4; a weak D match, TRBD1 (6 bases). Germline CDR1 MDHEN, CDR2 SYDVKM. The CDR3 has 14 residues. V was clipped by 5 bases and J by 7 bases, with 14 bases between them. CDR3 in amino acids: CASSNPGHGEKLFF. The DNA for the CDR3 is TGTGCCAGCAGTAACCCGGGACACGGTGAAAAACTGTTTTTT.

This clone was detected a few times. The V call is TRBV28, the J call TRBJ2-1; 10 nucleotides agree with TRBD2. The CDR3 contains 14 residues. The germline V gene has CDR1 MDHEN and CDR2 SYDVKM. V lost 5 bases and J lost 9; bases outside the gene matches: 7. The CDR3 DNA reads TGTGCCAGCAGTCTAGCGGGGGAATCAAGTGAGCAGTTCTTC. Translating gives CASSLAGESSEQFF.

CDR3 sequence reads: CASSLRPSNQPQHF. The CDR3 coding sequence is TGTGCCAGCAGTTTGCGGCCTTCAAATCAGCCCCAGCATTTT. The rearrangement uses TRBV28 and TRBJ1-5; D gene unclear. Germline V gene lookup returns CDR1 MDHEN and CDR2 SYDVKM. V gave up 3 bases and J gave up 4 bases, with 10 bases separating them. This CDR3 comprises 14 residues.

The chain employs TRBV11-2 and TRBJ1-4; no firm D call. Germline V CDR1 and CDR2: SGHAT, FQNNGV. V lost 4 bases, J lost 8 bases, and 8 bases lay in between. The CDR3 is 12 amino acids. The CDR3 nucleotides read TGTGCCAGCAGCTCAAATAGCGAAAAACTGTTTTTT. Protein: CASSSNSEKLFF.

The chain joins TRBV4-2 to TRBJ1-2; D is unclear. The V end lost 4 bases, the J end lost 0 bases, and 12 bases lay between the germline ends. This CDR3 comprises 15 residues. Germline CDR1 reads LGHNA; CDR2 reads YNFKEQ. The CDR3 DNA is TGTGCCAGCAGCCTTTCCATGTTAGCTAACTATGGCTACACCTTC. This codes for CASSLSMLANYGYTF.

The V and J genes are TRBV7-9 and TRBJ1-5, with TRBD1 as a possible D gene (5 bases). This CDR3 spans 16 amino acids. Germline V gene lookup returns CDR1 SEHNR and CDR2 FQNEAQ (reference sequence). V lost 7 bases, J lost 2 bases, and 18 bases lay in between. CDR3 amino acids: CASISGLSGGNQPQHF. In DNA, the CDR3 is TGTGCCAGCATCTCGGGTTTATCGGGGGGCAATCAGCCCCAGCATTTT.

The V call is TRBV10-3, the J call TRBJ2-1; 14 bases fit TRBD2. CDR1 ENHRY and CDR2 SYGVKD come from the germline V gene. Germline trimming cut 4 bases from V and 2 bases from J; bases unmatched to any gene: 7. The CDR3 spans 18 residues. The CDR3 DNA reads TGTGCCATCAGTGTTCCGGGACTAGCGGGAGCGCCCTACAATGAGCAGTTCTTC. As protein: CAISVPGLAGAPYNEQFF.

This clone appeared a few times. The chain combines TRBV27 with TRBJ2-3; 14 bases agree with TRBD2. The length of the CDR3 is 18 residues. Per germline, CDR1 MNHEY and CDR2 SMNVEV (reference sequence). V dropped 5 bases and J dropped 5; count of bases not matched to a gene: 12. For the CDR3, the DNA is TGTGCCAGCAGTCCTAGTGGACTAGCGGGGGGCCGGGGAGATACGCAGTATTTT. Its protein product is CASSPSGLAGGRGDTQYF.